This is a list of T cell receptor beta chains from one sample in a study of blood T cell repertoires in COVID-19. TCRdb's table, derived via immunoSEQ multiplex PCR, lists solely in-frame clones and lacks some. Of roughly 98,000 clones in the sample, around 81% were seen once. The specimen sequenced was peripheral blood. The receptors stem from a woman aged 70-85 years with active or convalescent COVID-19. The CDR3 runs from the conserved cysteine through the conserved F or W. Fields, in order: V gene, J gene, CDR3 protein.

V: TRBV5-1
J: TRBJ2-7
CDR3: CASSLGAGGSYEQYF

V: TRBV7-9
J: TRBJ2-3
CDR3: CASSLLRLAGGPGTDTQYF

V: TRBV27
J: TRBJ2-1
CDR3: CASSFGGSSYNEQFF

V: TRBV29-1
J: TRBJ2-1
CDR3: CSVDRMEFF

V: TRBV3-1/TRBV3-2
J: TRBJ2-7
CDR3: CASSQQDSSYEQYF

V: TRBV5-6
J: TRBJ1-5
CDR3: CASSLAGQKQPQHF

V: TRBV27
J: TRBJ2-3
CDR3: CASSRAARTDTQYF

V: TRBV4-3
J: TRBJ2-3
CDR3: CASSQASPGRGTDTQYF

V: TRBV9
J: TRBJ2-7
CDR3: CASSGGQGVFYEQYF

V: TRBV27
J: TRBJ2-7
CDR3: CASSLYPRGSYEQYF

V: TRBV29-1
J: TRBJ1-1
CDR3: CSVVRQGRDEAFF

V: TRBV6-2/TRBV6-3
J: TRBJ2-2
CDR3: CASSPSSDTGELFF

V: TRBV5-1
J: TRBJ2-2
CDR3: CASSRDSYTGELFF

V: TRBV13
J: TRBJ2-7
CDR3: CASTPPDRGEQYF

V: TRBV28
J: TRBJ2-2
CDR3: CASRARQGNAGELFF

V: TRBV19
J: TRBJ2-7
CDR3: CASTPGGTGSYEQYF

V: TRBV6-1
J: TRBJ1-4
CDR3: CASSEGLVRKLFF

V: TRBV7-8
J: TRBJ1-5
CDR3: CASRSGAGPSDQPQHF

V: TRBV29-1
J: TRBJ1-2
CDR3: CSVDTVGGYTF

V: TRBV4-2
J: TRBJ1-2
CDR3: CASSQTTGNYGYTF

V: TRBV18
J: TRBJ1-1
CDR3: CASSPDRSFEAFF

V: TRBV2
J: TRBJ1-6
CDR3: CASSRGGHNSPLHF

V: TRBV10-3
J: TRBJ2-1
CDR3: CAMSSYNEQFF

V: TRBV19
J: TRBJ1-1
CDR3: CASRFPDMNTEAFF

V: TRBV7-6
J: TRBJ2-3
CDR3: CASSFITGTDTQYF

V: TRBV9
J: TRBJ1-6
CDR3: CASSVEPGQGVTPLHF

V: TRBV19
J: TRBJ1-3
CDR3: CASDLPGGGNTIYF

V: TRBV5-1
J: TRBJ1-5
CDR3: CASSPGTGALQPQHF

V: TRBV3-1/TRBV3-2
J: TRBJ1-3
CDR3: CASSPDRVITTPGNTIYF

V: TRBV23-1
J: TRBJ2-7
CDR3: CAPSGTETSSYEQYF

V: TRBV5-4
J: TRBJ1-1
CDR3: CASSLGELGTEAFF